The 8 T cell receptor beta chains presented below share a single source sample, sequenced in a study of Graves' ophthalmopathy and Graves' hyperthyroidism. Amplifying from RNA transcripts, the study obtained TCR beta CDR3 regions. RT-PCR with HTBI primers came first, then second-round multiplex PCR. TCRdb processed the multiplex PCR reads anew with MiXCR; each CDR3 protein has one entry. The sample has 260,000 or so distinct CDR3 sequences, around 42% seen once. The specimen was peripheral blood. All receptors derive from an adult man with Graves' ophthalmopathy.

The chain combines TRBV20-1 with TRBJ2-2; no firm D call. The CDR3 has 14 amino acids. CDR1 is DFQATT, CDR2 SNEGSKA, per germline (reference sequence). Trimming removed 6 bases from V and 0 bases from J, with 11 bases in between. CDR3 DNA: TGCAGTGCGGCGACACATGCGAACACCGGGGAGCTGTTTTTT. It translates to CSAATHANTGELFF.

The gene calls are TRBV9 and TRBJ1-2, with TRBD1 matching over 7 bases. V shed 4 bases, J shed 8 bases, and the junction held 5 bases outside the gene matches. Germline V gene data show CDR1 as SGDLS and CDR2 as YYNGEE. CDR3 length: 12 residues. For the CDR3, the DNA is TGTGCCAGCAGCTGGCGGGGACAGGGCTACACCTTC. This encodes CASSWRGQGYTF. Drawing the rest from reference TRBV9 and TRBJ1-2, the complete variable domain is DSGVTQTPKHLITATGQRVTLRCSPRSGDLSVYWYQQSLDQGLQFLIQYYNGEERAKGNILERFSAQQFPDLHSELNLSSLELGDSALYFCASSWRGQGYTFGSGTRLTVV.

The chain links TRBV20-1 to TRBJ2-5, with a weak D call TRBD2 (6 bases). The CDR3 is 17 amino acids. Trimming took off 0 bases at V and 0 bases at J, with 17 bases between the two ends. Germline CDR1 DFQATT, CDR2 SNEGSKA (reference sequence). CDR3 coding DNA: TGCAGTGCTAGAGATCAGAGAACTAGCCAGTACCAAGAGACCCAGTACTTC. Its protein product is CSARDQRTSQYQETQYF.

CDR3 amino acids: CASRHRGNYEQYF. CDR3 in DNA: TGTGCCAGCCGACACAGGGGAAACTACGAGCAGTACTTC. The rearrangement joins TRBV12-3 or TRBV12-4 to TRBJ2-7, with 7 bases that match TRBD1. The CDR3 is 13 residues long. Trimming removed 8 bases from V and 3 bases from J; junction bases left unmatched: 7.

Here the CDR3 reads CASSSSGLAAGELFF. The CDR3, as DNA: TGTGCCAGCAGCTCATCGGGACTAGCGGCCGGGGAGCTGTTTTTT. This chain joins TRBV7-9 and TRBJ2-2; 11 bases match TRBD2. This CDR3 comprises 15 residues. Trimming cost V 4 bases and J 6 bases; bases outside gene matches: 4. Germline V gives CDR1 SEHNR, CDR2 FQNEAQ (reference sequence).

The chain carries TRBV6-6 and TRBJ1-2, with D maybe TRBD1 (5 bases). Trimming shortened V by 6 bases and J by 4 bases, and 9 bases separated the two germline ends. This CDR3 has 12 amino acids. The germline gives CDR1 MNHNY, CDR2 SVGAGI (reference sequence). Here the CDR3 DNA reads TGTGCCAGCAGCGACAGCCTCTATGGCTACACCTTC. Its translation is CASSDSLYGYTF.

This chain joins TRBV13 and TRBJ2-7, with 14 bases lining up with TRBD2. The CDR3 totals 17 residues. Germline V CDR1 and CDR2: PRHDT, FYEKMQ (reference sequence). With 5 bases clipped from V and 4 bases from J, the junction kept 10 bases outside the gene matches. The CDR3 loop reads CASSPRLAGGQEYEQYF. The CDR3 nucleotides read TGTGCCAGCAGCCCCCGACTAGCGGGAGGGCAGGAGTACGAGCAGTACTTC.

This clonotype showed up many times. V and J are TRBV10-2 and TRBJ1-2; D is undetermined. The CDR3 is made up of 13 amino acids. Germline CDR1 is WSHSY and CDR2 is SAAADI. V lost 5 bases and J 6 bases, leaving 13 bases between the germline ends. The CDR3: CASSLDLGHGYTF. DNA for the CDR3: TGCGCCAGCAGTCTAGACCTTGGACATGGCTACACCTTC.